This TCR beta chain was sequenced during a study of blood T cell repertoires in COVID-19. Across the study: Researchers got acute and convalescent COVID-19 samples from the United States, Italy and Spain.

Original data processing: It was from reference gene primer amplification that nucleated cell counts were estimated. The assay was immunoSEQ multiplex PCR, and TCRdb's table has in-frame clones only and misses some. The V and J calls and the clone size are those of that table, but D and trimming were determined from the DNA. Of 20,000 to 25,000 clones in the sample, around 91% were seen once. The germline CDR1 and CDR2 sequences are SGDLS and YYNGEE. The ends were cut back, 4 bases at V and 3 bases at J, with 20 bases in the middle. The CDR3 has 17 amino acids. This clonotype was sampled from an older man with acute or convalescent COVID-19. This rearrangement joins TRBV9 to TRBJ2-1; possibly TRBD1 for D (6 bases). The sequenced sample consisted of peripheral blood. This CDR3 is CASSSPRGSNFYNEQFF. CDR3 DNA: TGTGCCAGCAGCTCCCCTAGGGGGAGCAATTTCTACAATGAGCAGTTCTTC.